The T cell receptor (beta chain) described here comes from a study of blood T cell repertoires in COVID-19. This study enrolled people aged about 18 to 95 from roughly 22 US geographic areas. Germline V CDR1 and CDR2: LNHDA, SQIVND (reference sequence). V was cut by 9 bases and J by 10 bases, with 25 bases left in between. The CDR3 sequence is 15 residues long. TCRdb keeps only in-frame clones here, not all; method: immunoSEQ multiplex PCR. The table lists 300,000 to 450,000 clones, roughly 86% of them singletons. The specimen sequenced was PBMCs or T cells enriched from blood (not recorded which). The TCR originated in a man aged 25-45 years who had recovered from COVID-19. This chain links TRBV19 with TRBJ1-5, with D perhaps matching TRBD1 (6 bases). CDR3 DNA: TGTGCCAGCACTCAACAGGGCCAGACAAGAAGACCCCAGCATTTT. Protein: CASTQQGQTRRPQHF.